The TCR beta chain described here comes from a study of long-term antiretroviral therapy in people with HIV. Researchers report immunoSEQ v3.0 was run at survey level. This table comes from immunoSEQ multiplex PCR, and its TCRdb copy is limited to in-frame clones, with some not included. The table lists over 25,000 clones, over 90% of them singletons, with 10% in the top ten. Trimming removed 0 bases at V and 4 bases at J, with 4 bases between. The V gene's germline CDR1 is LNHDA and CDR2 SQIVND (reference sequence). The CDR3 runs to 13 residues. Each contributor possessed a minimum of one pre-ART and a minimum of two post-ART PBMC samples.

Sequences were derived from unsorted PBMCs, sampled 6.2 years after starting antiretroviral therapy. The gene calls are TRBV19 and TRBJ1-5; D ambiguous. The TCR sequence derives from a man in his forties with HIV. The CDR3 bases are TGTGCCAGTAGTATAGAAGTGAATCAGCCCCAGCATTTT. Amino acids: CASSIEVNQPQHF.